Listed below are T cell receptor beta chains from one sample, sequenced in a study of metastatic and nonmetastatic thyroid tumors. MiXCR re-clonotyped the PCR reads for TCRdb. Of about 48,000 clones listed, approximately 20% are singletons. The sample taken for sequencing was blood. All receptors come from a male donor with papillary thyroid cancer or a benign thyroid nodule (not recorded which). Some clones in this sample may be carry-over from other donors' samples. CDR3s include the opening cysteine and the closing phenylalanine or tryptophan. The D gene is left open where the match is weak. A clone size is listed for some rows: how often the clone was seen (once, few, many), or a class if it is expanded.

>TRBV7-9|TRBJ1-2|-|-
CASSLRAYGNGYTF
TGTGCCAGCAGCTTAAGGGCGTACGGGAATGGCTACACCTTC
>TRBV11-2|TRBJ2-1|-|-
CASRPTGGGNEQFF
TGTGCCAGCAGGCCCACCGGGGGCGGCAATGAGCAGTTCTTC
>TRBV27|TRBJ2-7|-|few
CASSQMLDRAYEQYF
TGTGCCAGCAGTCAAATGCTGGACAGAGCCTACGAGCAGTACTTC
>TRBV3-1|TRBJ2-3|-|many
CASSQERRVDPADTQYF
TGTGCCAGCAGCCAAGAACGAAGGGTCGACCCCGCAGATACGCAGTATTTT
>TRBV12-3/TRBV12-4|TRBJ2-5|TRBD2|medium-sized
CASSPLAGVQETQYF
TGTGCCAGCAGCCCTCTAGCGGGAGTACAAGAGACCCAGTACTTC
>TRBV5-5|TRBJ1-5|-|many
CASSLFEQPNQPQHF
TGTGCCAGCAGCTTGTTTGAACAGCCCAATCAGCCCCAGCATTTT
>TRBV24-1|TRBJ1-5|-|few
CATSASGHLGHQPQHF
TGTGCCACCAGTGCTTCGGGGCACCTCGGCCATCAGCCCCAGCATTTT
>TRBV20-1|TRBJ2-3|-|-
CSARDQRGRDTQYF
TGCAGTGCTAGAGATCAAAGGGGCAGGGATACGCAGTATTTT
>TRBV11-2|TRBJ2-1|-|many
CASSLVGRGNSNEQFF
TGTGCCAGCAGCTTAGTGGGTAGGGGCAACTCTAATGAGCAGTTCTTC
>TRBV6-1|TRBJ1-2|-|many
CASSFSGGGYGYTF
TGTGCCAGCAGTTTTTCGGGGGGTGGCTATGGCTACACCTTC
>TRBV2|TRBJ2-7|-|many
CASSERGAATYEQYF
TGTGCCAGCAGTGAACGGGGCGCGGCTACCTACGAGCAGTACTTC
>TRBV24-1|TRBJ2-7|-|many
CVTSDPRQENSYEQYF
TGTGTCACCAGTGATCCCCGACAGGAGAATTCCTACGAGCAGTACTTC
>TRBV9|TRBJ2-1|TRBD2|many
CASSSQPGGGANEQFF
TGTGCCAGCAGCTCGCAACCCGGCGGGGGGGCGAATGAGCAGTTCTTC
>TRBV10-3|TRBJ2-7|TRBD2|few
CAISAWTSGSWGPYEQYF
TGTGCCATCAGTGCTTGGACTAGCGGGAGCTGGGGGCCCTACGAGCAGTACTTC
>TRBV10-1|TRBJ1-1|TRBD1|many
CASSGQGKTEAFF
TGCGCCAGCAGTGGACAGGGGAAGACTGAAGCTTTCTTT
>TRBV6-1|TRBJ2-2|TRBD1|many
CASSRTGDTGELFF
TGTGCCAGCAGTCGGACAGGGGACACCGGGGAGCTGTTTTTT
>TRBV19|TRBJ2-7|-|many
CASSIAGGDYEQYF
TGTGCCAGTAGTATAGCTGGCGGAGACTACGAGCAGTACTTC